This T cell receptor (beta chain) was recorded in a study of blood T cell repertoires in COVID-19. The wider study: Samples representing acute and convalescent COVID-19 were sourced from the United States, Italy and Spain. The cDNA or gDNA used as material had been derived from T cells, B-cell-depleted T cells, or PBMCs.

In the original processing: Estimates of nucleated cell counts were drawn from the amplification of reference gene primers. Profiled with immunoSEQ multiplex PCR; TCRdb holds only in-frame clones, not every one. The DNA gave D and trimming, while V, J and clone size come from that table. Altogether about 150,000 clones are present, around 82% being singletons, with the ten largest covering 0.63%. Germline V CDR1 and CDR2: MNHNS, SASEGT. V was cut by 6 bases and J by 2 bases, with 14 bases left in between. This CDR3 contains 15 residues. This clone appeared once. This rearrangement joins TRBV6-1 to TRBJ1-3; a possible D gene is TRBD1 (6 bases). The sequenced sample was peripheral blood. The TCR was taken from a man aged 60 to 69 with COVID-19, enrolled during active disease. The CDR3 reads CASSDTGGPGNTIYF. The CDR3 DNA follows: TGTGCCAGCAGCGACACCGGGGGGCCTGGAAACACCATATATTTT.